This T cell receptor beta chain was captured in a study of shared T cell receptors in the human thymus. Libraries were prepared by immunoSEQ multiplex PCR; TCRdb keeps only in-frame clonotypes and omits some of them. The table records approximately 760,000 clones, roughly 85% of them present only once. In germline, CDR1 is KGHSY, CDR2 FQNENV. Trimming pared 4 bases from V and 4 bases from J, leaving 10 bases between. The CDR3 has 13 amino acids. The same specimen was also included in a second study, on human thymus T cells. Per that paper: Thymus tissue for the work was resected from patients undergoing corrective heart surgery.

The material sequenced was thymocytes. The chain couples TRBV16 to TRBJ1-1, with TRBD1 as a possible D gene (5 bases). The sequence derives from a girl less than two years old with a congenital heart defect. DNA of the CDR3: TGTGCCAGCAGCCGGGCGCAGGGCACTGAAGCTTTCTTT. Translating gives CASSRAQGTEAFF. Complete variable domain (other parts from reference TRBV16 and TRBJ1-1): GEEVAQTPKHLVRGEGQKAKLYCAPIKGHSYVFWYQQVLKNEFKFLISFQNENVFDETGMPKERFSAKCLPNSPCSLEIQATKLEDSAVYFCASSRAQGTEAFFGQGTRLTVV.